This TCR beta chain was recorded in a study of spatial heterogeneity in lung cancer. Points from the study as a whole: It was found that expanded intratumoral alpha and beta TCR counts tracked tumor mutation counts.

In TCRdb, the 5' RACE reads were re-called with MiXCR into one record per CDR3 protein. The sample holds nearly 25,000 distinct CDR3 sequences, 8.8% seen once. This clonotype was detected many times. Its antigen is unknown. Time point described: sample taken at primary tumor resection. Donation came from 70 or so patients with untreated early-stage non-small cell lung cancer. Material for sequencing was whole RNA from tumor, nontumor lung or frozen PBMC, left unsorted. From germline, CDR1 is DFQATT and CDR2 SNEGSKA (reference sequence). V lost 7 bases and J lost 4; bases outside the gene matches: 4. The CDR3 sequence is 13 residues long.

This chain uses TRBV20-1 with TRBJ2-6, with 7 bases matching TRBD1. The receptor was derived from a male donor with early-stage non-small cell lung cancer. The specimen was lung tumor tissue, collected at surgery. CDR3 DNA: TGCAGTGTGACAGGGTACGGGGCCAACGTCCTGACTTTC. Translation gives CSVTGYGANVLTF.